This T cell receptor beta chain was sequenced during a study of blood T cell repertoires in COVID-19. Original methodology: Estimates of nucleated cell counts were drawn from the amplification of reference gene primers. Assay: immunoSEQ multiplex PCR; the TCRdb copy retains only in-frame clones and omits some. The V and J calls and clone size come from that table; D and trimming were worked out from the DNA. The profile covers approximately 75,000 clones, with roughly four fifths appearing a single time and 6.5% to 8% taken by the ten largest. V lost 3 bases and J lost 10, with 13 bases in between. This CDR3 has 13 amino acids. In germline, CDR1 is KGHSH, CDR2 LQKENI.

The clonotype was recovered from a human donor in a cohort sampled during active COVID-19. The chain employs TRBV18 and TRBJ2-1, with D perhaps matching TRBD2 (5 bases). Sequences were obtained from peripheral blood. The CDR3 DNA follows: TGTGCCAGCTCACCTACCGGGCCGGGAGAGCAGTTCTTC. Its translation: CASSPTGPGEQFF.